The 12 T cell receptor beta chains listed next were all sequenced from one sample in a study of blood T cell repertoires in COVID-19. The repertoire was sequenced with immunoSEQ multiplex PCR; TCRdb's copy has only in-frame clones and lacks some. The sample contains a few hundred thousand clones, roughly nine tenths of which appear only once. What was sequenced was PBMCs or T cells enriched from blood (not recorded which). All receptors derive from a woman in her forties or fifties who had been exposed to COVID-19.

The genes are TRBV5-1 and TRBJ1-6; tentative D call: TRBD1 (5 bases). Between the trimmed V and J ends, which lost 0 bases and 9 bases, there was a span of 10 bases. In germline, CDR1 is SGHRS, CDR2 YFSETQ. The CDR3 consists of 14 residues. The DNA for the CDR3 is TGCGCCAGCAGCTTGGGGACGGGGGGTTCACCCCTCCACTTT. Its protein is CASSLGTGGSPLHF.

This clone appeared a few times. V usage is TRBV6-4 and J usage is TRBJ1-3; 7 nucleotides agree with TRBD1. The junction had 3 bases not matched to a gene; V was cut back by 1 base and J by 0 bases. The length of the CDR3 is 16 residues. Germline CDR1 is MRHNA and CDR2 is SNTAGT. The CDR3 DNA is TGTGCCAGCAGTGACTGCGGACAGGACTCTGGAAACACCATATATTTT. Protein product: CASSDCGQDSGNTIYF.

This clone was observed once. V and J are TRBV28 and TRBJ1-1; 9 bases align to TRBD1. This CDR3 is 16 amino acids long. The V and J ends lost 6 bases and 5 bases, in that order; junction bases with no gene match: 13. Germline values: CDR1 MDHEN, CDR2 SYDVKM. CDR3 amino acids: CASSYRTGVSLTEAFF. In DNA, the CDR3 is TGTGCCAGCAGCTACAGGACAGGGGTTTCCCTGACTGAAGCTTTCTTT.

The chain joins TRBV2 to TRBJ2-7, with 9 bases aligning to TRBD2. Germline CDR1 SNHLY, CDR2 FYNNEI. After removal of 7 bases from V and 1 base from J, the junction contained 8 bases not matched to a gene. The CDR3 runs 15 residues. Here the CDR3 reads CASKGERGESYEQYF. CDR3 bases: TGTGCCAGCAAGGGGGAGCGGGGGGAATCCTACGAGCAGTACTTC.

V is TRBV7-9 and J is TRBJ1-1; perhaps TRBD1 as D (6 bases). Trimming stripped 5 bases from V and 4 bases from J, with 17 bases between. Per the germline V gene, CDR1 is SEHNR and CDR2 is FQNEAQ (reference sequence). The length of the CDR3 is 15 residues. CDR3 sequence (DNA): TGTGCCAGCAGCATAGAGGTAGGGGGAAGCACTGAAGCTTTCTTT. Amino acids: CASSIEVGGSTEAFF.

This sequence joins TRBV27 and TRBJ1-6; 7 positions match TRBD1. The trim removed 2 bases at V and 10 bases at J, leaving 5 bases unmatched. The germline gives CDR1 MNHEY, CDR2 SMNVEV (reference sequence). The CDR3 totals 14 residues. The CDR3: CASSLLQGGSPLHF. The CDR3 nucleotides read TGTGCCAGCAGTTTACTCCAGGGGGGATCACCCCTCCACTTT.

The rearrangement joins TRBV29-1 to TRBJ2-5, with 8 bases matching TRBD1. From germline, CDR1 is SQVTM and CDR2 ANQGSEA. Trimming at V came to 8 bases and at J to 2 bases, leaving 7 bases not matched to a gene. The CDR3 contains 13 residues. The CDR3 reads CSFRTGTQETQYF. In DNA form, the CDR3 reads TGCAGCTTTCGGACAGGGACGCAAGAGACCCAGTACTTC.

This chain connects TRBV5-1 to TRBJ2-7; D ambiguous. The CDR3 extends over 14 amino acids. V lost 1 base to trimming and J lost 2 bases, with 10 bases between them. Germline V CDR1 and CDR2: SGHRS, YFSETQ. The CDR3 DNA sequence: TGCGCCAGCAGCTTGAGCCAGCGACCCTACGAGCAGTACTTC. Translating it yields CASSLSQRPYEQYF.

The DNA for the CDR3 is TGCGCCAGCAGCGACCTAGCGGGGGGATACACCGGGGAGCTGTTTTTT. Its translation: CASSDLAGGYTGELFF. V gene TRBV5-1 combines with J gene TRBJ2-2; 11 nucleotides match TRBD2. Per the germline V gene, CDR1 is SGHRS and CDR2 is YFSETQ. V shed 4 bases and J 3 bases; nucleotides not matched to a gene: 5. The CDR3 spans 16 residues.

This chain joins TRBV7-2 and TRBJ2-1; D is possibly TRBD1 (6 bases). Germline values: CDR1 SGHTA, CDR2 FQGNSA. Trimming took off 7 bases at V and 8 bases at J, with 18 bases between the two ends. CDR3 size: 14 residues. CDR3 sequence reads: CASTVVRGVYEQFF. The CDR3 DNA follows: TGTGCCAGCACTGTTGTCAGGGGAGTGTATGAGCAGTTCTTC.

This chain links TRBV9 with TRBJ2-7; D call uncertain. This CDR3 has 14 residues. Germline V gene lookup returns CDR1 SGDLS and CDR2 YYNGEE. V was cut by 0 bases and J by 3 bases, with 10 bases left in between. The CDR3 DNA is TGTGCCAGCAGCGTAGCTGAGGCGGTCTACGAGCAGTACTTC. It codes for CASSVAEAVYEQYF.

This rearrangement joins TRBV19 to TRBJ1-1; D might be TRBD1 (5 bases). Trimming took 3 bases from V and 4 from J, leaving 12 bases between them. The CDR3 has 14 amino acids. CDR1 LNHDA and CDR2 SQIVND come from the germline V gene (reference sequence). DNA of the CDR3: TGTGCCAGTAGTATGTGGGGGGAGCCCACTGAAGCTTTCTTT. Residues: CASSMWGEPTEAFF.